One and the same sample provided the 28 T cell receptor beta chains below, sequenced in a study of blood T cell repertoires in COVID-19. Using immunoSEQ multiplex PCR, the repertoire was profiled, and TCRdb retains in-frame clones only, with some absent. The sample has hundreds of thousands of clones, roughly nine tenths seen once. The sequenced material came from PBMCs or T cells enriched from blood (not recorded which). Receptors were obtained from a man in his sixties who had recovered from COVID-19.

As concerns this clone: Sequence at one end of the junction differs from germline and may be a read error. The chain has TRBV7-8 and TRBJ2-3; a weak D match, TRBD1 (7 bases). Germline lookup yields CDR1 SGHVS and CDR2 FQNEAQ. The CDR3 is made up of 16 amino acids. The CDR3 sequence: CASSPTTGRSTNTQYF. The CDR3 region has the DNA TGTGCCAGCAGCCCGACGACAGGGAGGAGCACAAATACGCAGTATTTT.

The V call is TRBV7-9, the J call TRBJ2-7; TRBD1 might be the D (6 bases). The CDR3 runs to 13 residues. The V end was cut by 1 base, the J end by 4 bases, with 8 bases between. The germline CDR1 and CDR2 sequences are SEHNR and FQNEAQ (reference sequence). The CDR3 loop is CASSLGTAYEQYF. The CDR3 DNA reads TGTGCCAGCAGCTTAGGGACAGCTTACGAGCAGTACTTC.

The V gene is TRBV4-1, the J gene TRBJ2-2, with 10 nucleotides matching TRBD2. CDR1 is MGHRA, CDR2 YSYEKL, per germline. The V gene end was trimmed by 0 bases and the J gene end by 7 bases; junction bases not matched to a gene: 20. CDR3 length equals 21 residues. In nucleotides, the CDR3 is TGCGCCAGCAGCCAAGAACTTTTGGGCTTCCCCCGGACTAGCGGATACGGGGAGCTGTTTTTT. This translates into CASSQELLGFPRTSGYGELFF.

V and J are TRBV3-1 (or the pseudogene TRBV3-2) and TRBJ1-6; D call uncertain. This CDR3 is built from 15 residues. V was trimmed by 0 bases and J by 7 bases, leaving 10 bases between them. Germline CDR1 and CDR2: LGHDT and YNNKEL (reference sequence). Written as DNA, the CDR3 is TGTGCCAGCAGCCAAGACAGGCAAATCAATTCACCCCTCCACTTT. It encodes CASSQDRQINSPLHF.

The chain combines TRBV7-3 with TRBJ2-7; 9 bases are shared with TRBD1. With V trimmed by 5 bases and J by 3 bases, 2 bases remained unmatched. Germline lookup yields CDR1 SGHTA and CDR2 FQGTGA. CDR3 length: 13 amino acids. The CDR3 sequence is CASSPTGGYEQYF. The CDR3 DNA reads TGTGCCAGCAGCCCGACAGGGGGCTACGAGCAGTACTTC.

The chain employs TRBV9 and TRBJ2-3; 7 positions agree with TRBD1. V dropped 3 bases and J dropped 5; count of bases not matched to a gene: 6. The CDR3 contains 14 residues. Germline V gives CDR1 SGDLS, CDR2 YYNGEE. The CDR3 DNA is TGTGCCAGCAGCGAACAGGGGAGTTTAGATACGCAGTATTTT. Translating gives CASSEQGSLDTQYF.

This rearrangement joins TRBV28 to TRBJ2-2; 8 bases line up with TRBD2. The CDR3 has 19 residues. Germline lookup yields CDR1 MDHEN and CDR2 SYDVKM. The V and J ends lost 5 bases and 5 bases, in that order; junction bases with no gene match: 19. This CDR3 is CASSDTWVTAGGGTGELFF. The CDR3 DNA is TGTGCCAGCAGTGATACCTGGGTCACGGCGGGGGGAGGGACCGGGGAGCTGTTTTTT.

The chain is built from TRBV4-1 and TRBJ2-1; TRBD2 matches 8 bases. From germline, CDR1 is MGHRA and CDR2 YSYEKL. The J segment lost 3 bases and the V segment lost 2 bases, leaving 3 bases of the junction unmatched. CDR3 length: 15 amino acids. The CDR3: CASSQSSGSYNEQFF. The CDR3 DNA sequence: TGCGCCAGCAGCCAATCGAGCGGGAGCTACAATGAGCAGTTCTTC.

In DNA form, the CDR3 reads TGTGCCAGCAGCCCCGTACAGGGGAGAAGCTTTGAAAAACTGTTTTTT. As protein: CASSPVQGRSFEKLFF. The genes are TRBV7-9 and TRBJ1-4; 7 nucleotides align to TRBD1. The CDR3 sequence is 16 residues long. The V segment lost 5 bases and the J segment 7 bases; nucleotides outside the gene matches: 13. The germline CDR1 and CDR2 sequences are SEHNR and FQNEAQ (reference sequence).

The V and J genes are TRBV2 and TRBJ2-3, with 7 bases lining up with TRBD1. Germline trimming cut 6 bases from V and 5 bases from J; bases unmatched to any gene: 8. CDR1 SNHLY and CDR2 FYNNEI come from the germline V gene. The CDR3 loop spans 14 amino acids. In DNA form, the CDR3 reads TGTGCCAGCAGGGACAGGACCGGGGAAGATACGCAGTATTTT. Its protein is CASRDRTGEDTQYF.

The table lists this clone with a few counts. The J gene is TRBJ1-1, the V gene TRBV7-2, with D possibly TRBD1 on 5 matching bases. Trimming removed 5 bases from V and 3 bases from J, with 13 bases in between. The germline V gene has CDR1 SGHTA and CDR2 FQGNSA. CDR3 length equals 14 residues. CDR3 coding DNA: TGTGCCAGCAGCCAATGGGCGGGGGACACTGAAGCTTTCTTT. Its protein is CASSQWAGDTEAFF.

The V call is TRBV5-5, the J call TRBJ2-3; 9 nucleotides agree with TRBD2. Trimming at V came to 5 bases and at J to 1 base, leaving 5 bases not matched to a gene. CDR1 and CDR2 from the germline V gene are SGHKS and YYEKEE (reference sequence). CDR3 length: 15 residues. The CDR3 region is CASSSPSGGTDTQYF. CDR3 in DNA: TGTGCCAGCAGTTCCCCTAGCGGGGGCACAGATACGCAGTATTTT.

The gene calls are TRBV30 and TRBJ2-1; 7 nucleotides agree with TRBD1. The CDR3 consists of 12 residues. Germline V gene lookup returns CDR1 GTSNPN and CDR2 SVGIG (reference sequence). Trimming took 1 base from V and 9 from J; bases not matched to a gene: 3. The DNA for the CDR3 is TGTGCCTGGAGTGGTGACAGGGCTGAGCAGTTCTTC. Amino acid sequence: CAWSGDRAEQFF.

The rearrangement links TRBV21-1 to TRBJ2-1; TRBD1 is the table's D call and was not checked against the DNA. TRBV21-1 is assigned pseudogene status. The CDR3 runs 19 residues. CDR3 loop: CASSKRRERGQGLENEQFF. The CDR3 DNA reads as TGTGCCAGCAGCAAACGCAGGGAACGGGGACAGGGATTAGAGAATGAGCAGTTCTTC.

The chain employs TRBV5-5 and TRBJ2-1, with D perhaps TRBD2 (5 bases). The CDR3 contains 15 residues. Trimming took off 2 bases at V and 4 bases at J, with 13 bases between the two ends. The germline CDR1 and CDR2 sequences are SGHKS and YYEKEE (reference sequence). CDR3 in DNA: TGTGCCAGCAGCTTTGCGGAGGTGGGATACAATGAGCAGTTCTTC. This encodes CASSFAEVGYNEQFF. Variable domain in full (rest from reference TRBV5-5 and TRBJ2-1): DAGVTQSPTHLIKTRGQQVTLRCSPISGHKSVSWYQQVLGQGPQFIFQYYEKEERGRGNFPDRFSARQFPNYSSELNVNALLLGDSALYLCASSFAEVGYNEQFFGPGTRLTVL.

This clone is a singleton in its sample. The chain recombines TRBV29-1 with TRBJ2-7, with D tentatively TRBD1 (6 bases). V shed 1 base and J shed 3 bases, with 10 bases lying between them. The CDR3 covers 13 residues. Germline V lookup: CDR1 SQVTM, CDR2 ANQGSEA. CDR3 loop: CSVEAGDDYEQYF. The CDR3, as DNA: TGCAGCGTTGAAGCAGGGGATGACTACGAGCAGTACTTC.

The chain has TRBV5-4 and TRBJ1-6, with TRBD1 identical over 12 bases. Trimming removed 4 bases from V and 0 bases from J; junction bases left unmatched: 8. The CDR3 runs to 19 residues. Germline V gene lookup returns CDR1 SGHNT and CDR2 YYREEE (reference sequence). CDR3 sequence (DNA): TGTGCCAGCAGCCCGAGGGGACAGGGGGCCGGCTCCTATAATTCACCCCTCCACTTT. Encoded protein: CASSPRGQGAGSYNSPLHF.

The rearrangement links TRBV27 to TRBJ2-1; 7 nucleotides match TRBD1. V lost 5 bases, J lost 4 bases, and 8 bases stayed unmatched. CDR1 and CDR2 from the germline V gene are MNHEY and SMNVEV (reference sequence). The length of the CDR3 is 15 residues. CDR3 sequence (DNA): TGTGCCAGCAGTCCTGGGACAGTGAATTACAATGAGCAGTTCTTC. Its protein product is CASSPGTVNYNEQFF.

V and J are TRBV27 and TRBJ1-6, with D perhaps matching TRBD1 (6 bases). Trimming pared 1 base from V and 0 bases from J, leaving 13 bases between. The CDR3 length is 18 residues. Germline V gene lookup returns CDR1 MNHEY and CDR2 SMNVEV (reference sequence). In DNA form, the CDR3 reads TGTGCCAGCAGTTTATTCGGGACACCGAGCTCCTATAATTCACCCCTCCACTTT. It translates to CASSLFGTPSSYNSPLHF.

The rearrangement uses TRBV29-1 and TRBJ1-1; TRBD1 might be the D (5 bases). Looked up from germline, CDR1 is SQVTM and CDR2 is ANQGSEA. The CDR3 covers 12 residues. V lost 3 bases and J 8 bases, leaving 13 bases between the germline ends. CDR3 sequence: CSVDDSFSEAFF. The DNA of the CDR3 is TGCAGCGTTGACGACAGCTTTTCCGAAGCTTTCTTT.

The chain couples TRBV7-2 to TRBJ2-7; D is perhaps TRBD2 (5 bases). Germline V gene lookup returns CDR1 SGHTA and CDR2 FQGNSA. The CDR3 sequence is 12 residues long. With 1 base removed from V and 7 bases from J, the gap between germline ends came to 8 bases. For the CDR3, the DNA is TGTGCCAGCAGCTTAGATCGGAGGGAGCAGTACTTC. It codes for CASSLDRREQYF. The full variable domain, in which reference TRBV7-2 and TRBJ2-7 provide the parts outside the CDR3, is GAGVSQSPSNKVTEKGKDVELRCDPISGHTALYWYRQSLGQGLEFLIYFQGNSAPDKSGLPSDRFSAERTGGSVSTLTIQRTQQEDSAVYLCASSLDRREQYFGPGTRLTVT.

CDR3 nucleotide sequence: TGTGCCAGCAGTTTTAATCGGGGAAGTCAGCCCCAGCATTTT. This translates into CASSFNRGSQPQHF. V gene TRBV27 combines with J gene TRBJ1-5; the D is unclear. V shed 3 bases and J shed 6 bases, with 12 bases lying between them. CDR3 length: 14 amino acids. Germline CDR1 and CDR2: MNHEY and SMNVEV (reference sequence).

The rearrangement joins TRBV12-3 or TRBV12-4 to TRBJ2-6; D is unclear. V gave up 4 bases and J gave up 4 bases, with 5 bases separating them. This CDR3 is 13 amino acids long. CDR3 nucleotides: TGTGCCAGCAGTTATATGGGGGCCAACGTCCTGACTTTC. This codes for CASSYMGANVLTF.

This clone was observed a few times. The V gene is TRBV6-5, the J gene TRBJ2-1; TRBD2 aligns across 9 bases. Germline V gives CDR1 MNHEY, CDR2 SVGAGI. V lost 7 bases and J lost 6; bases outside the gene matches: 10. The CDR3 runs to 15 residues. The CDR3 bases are TGTGCCAGCACCGCCGGGACTAGCCGGAGCAATGAGCAGTTCTTC. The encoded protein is CASTAGTSRSNEQFF.

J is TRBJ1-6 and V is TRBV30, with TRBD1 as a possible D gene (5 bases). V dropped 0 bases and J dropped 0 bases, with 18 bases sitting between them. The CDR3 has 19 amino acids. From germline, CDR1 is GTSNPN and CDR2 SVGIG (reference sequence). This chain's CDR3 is CAWSVLGRVAGSYNSPLHF. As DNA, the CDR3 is TGTGCCTGGAGTGTACTTGGCAGGGTAGCCGGCTCCTATAATTCACCCCTCCACTTT. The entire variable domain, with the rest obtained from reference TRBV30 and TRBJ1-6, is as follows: SQTIHQWPATLVQPVGSPLSLECTVEGTSNPNLYWYRQAAGRGLQLLFYSVGIGQISSEVPQNLSASRPQDRQFILSSKKLLLSDSGFYLCAWSVLGRVAGSYNSPLHFGNGTRLTVT.

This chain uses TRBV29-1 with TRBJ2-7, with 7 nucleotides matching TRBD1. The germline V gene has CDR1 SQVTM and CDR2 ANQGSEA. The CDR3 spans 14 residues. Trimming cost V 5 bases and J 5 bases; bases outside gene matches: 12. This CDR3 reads CSVLRDSPWNEQYF. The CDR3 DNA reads TGCAGCGTTCTCCGGGACAGCCCCTGGAACGAGCAGTACTTC.

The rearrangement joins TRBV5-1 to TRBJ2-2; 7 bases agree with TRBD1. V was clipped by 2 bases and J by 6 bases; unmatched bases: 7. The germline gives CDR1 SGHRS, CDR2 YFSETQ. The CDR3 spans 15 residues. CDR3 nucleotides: TGCGCCAGCAGCTTTCGCACAGACAGGGCCGGGGAGCTGTTTTTT. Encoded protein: CASSFRTDRAGELFF.

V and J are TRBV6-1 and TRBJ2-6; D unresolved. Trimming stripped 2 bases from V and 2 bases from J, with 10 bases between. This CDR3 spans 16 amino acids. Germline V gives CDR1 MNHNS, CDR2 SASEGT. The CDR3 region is CASSEFPRTGANVLTF. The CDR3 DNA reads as TGTGCCAGCAGTGAATTCCCGCGGACTGGGGCCAACGTCCTGACTTTC.